What follows are 21 T cell receptor beta chains derived from one specimen sequenced in a study of blood T cell repertoires in COVID-19 (dated by TCRdb to about 2020). Receptor libraries were prepared by the immunoSEQ multiplex PCR assay. Entries here come from immuneACCESS through TCRdb and include only in-frame sequences with V and J called. Some clones fail to appear in such tables; in the studies checked, an unresolved V gene covers under half of the shortfall, and the cause of the remainder is unknown. Present in this sample are about 160,000 clones, 75% to 90% of which were seen just once. Of the sample, under 3% is held by the ten largest clones. Sequencing used peripheral blood. The receptors come from a woman in her sixties or seventies with acute or convalescent COVID-19.

The rearrangement links TRBV3-1 (or the pseudogene TRBV3-2) to TRBJ1-2; maybe TRBD1 (5 bases). CDR1 is LGHDT and CDR2 is YNNKEL in the germline V gene (reference sequence). V gave up 1 base and J gave up 4 bases, with 10 bases separating them. The CDR3 contains 14 residues. The CDR3 reads CASSQVQGLYGYTF. As DNA, the CDR3 is TGTGCCAGCAGCCAAGTCCAGGGACTCTATGGCTACACCTTC.

The gene calls are TRBV2 and TRBJ1-2; TRBD1 matches 7 bases. Per the germline V gene, CDR1 is SNHLY and CDR2 is FYNNEI. J was trimmed by 4 bases and V by 6 bases; bases with no gene match: 8. This CDR3 comprises 14 residues. The CDR3 coding sequence is TGTGCCAGCAGGACAGGGATACAGAGCTATGGCTACACCTTC. It translates to CASRTGIQSYGYTF.

The V gene is TRBV28, the J gene TRBJ2-1; 7 nucleotides match TRBD2. With V trimmed by 3 bases and J by 12 bases, 17 bases remained unmatched. CDR3 size: 16 residues. The germline V gene encodes CDR1 MDHEN and CDR2 SYDVKM. The CDR3 region is CASSFSGTTMARAQFF. CDR3 coding DNA: TGTGCCAGCAGTTTTTCCGGGACTACAATGGCTCGGGCGCAGTTCTTC.

J is TRBJ1-1 and V is TRBV3-1 (or the pseudogene TRBV3-2); unclear D gene. The V end was cut by 0 bases, the J end by 6 bases, with 8 bases between. This CDR3 contains 13 residues. Germline CDR1 LGHDT, CDR2 YNNKEL (reference sequence). CDR3 region: CASSQDRRPEAFF. The CDR3 nucleotides are TGTGCCAGCAGCCAAGATCGCAGGCCTGAAGCTTTCTTT.

The V call is TRBV19, the J call TRBJ1-4; TRBD1 matches at 9 bases. Germline V lookup: CDR1 LNHDA, CDR2 SQIVND (reference sequence). The junction had 5 bases not matched to a gene; V was cut back by 4 bases and J by 5 bases. The CDR3 runs 15 residues. In DNA, the CDR3 is TGTGCCAGTAGTACCCCGGGACAGGGAAATGAAAAACTGTTTTTT. It translates to CASSTPGQGNEKLFF.

This chain links TRBV4-2 with TRBJ2-1; 8 positions agree with TRBD1. After removal of 4 bases from V and 7 bases from J, the junction contained 9 bases not matched to a gene. The CDR3 totals 15 residues. CDR1 is LGHNA, CDR2 YNFKEQ, per germline. CDR3 sequence reads: CASSRRTGPENEQFF. The CDR3, as DNA: TGTGCCAGCAGCCGGAGGACAGGGCCTGAGAATGAGCAGTTCTTC.

The rearrangement joins TRBV6-2 or TRBV6-3 to TRBJ2-1; D is perhaps TRBD1 (6 bases). There are 15 residues in the CDR3. Trimming left V 3 bases short and J 4 bases short, with 13 bases between. Germline CDR1 reads MNHEY; CDR2 reads SVGEGT. The CDR3 DNA reads as TGTGCCAGCAGTTATGACGGGACAAGTTACAATGAGCAGTTCTTC. As protein: CASSYDGTSYNEQFF.

There are many counts of this clone. V is TRBV6-4 and J is TRBJ2-2; the match to TRBD2 covers 8 bases. The V gene's germline CDR1 is MRHNA and CDR2 SNTAGT. This CDR3 contains 16 residues. V trimming: 0 bases; J trimming: 4 bases; junction bases outside the gene matches: 4. The DNA of the CDR3 is TGTGCCAGCAGTGACTCCGGGGGGGGAGGCACCGGGGAGCTGTTTTTT. This encodes CASSDSGGGGTGELFF.

The chain has TRBV20-1 and TRBJ2-7, with a weak D call TRBD1 (6 bases). Germline V gene sequence: CDR1 DFQATT, CDR2 SNEGSKA (reference sequence). The CDR3 contains 11 residues. Trimming removed 7 bases at V and 2 bases at J, with 9 bases between. In DNA, the CDR3 is TGCAGTGGCGGACAGCCCTACGAGCAGTACTTC. Encoded protein: CSGGQPYEQYF.

J is TRBJ1-4 and V is TRBV5-1, with 9 bases matching TRBD1. Germline loops: CDR1 SGHRS, CDR2 YFSETQ. V gave up 4 bases and J gave up 6 bases; unmatched junction bases: 4. The CDR3 contains 14 residues. The CDR3 nucleotides are TGCGCCAGCAGCCGGGACAGGGATTATGAAAAACTGTTTTTT. Its translation: CASSRDRDYEKLFF.

This clone has more than one count but fewer than ten. The genes are TRBV11-2 and TRBJ2-7; TRBD2 is a possible D gene (7 bases). V was shortened by 1 base and J by 6 bases, with 16 bases between the two germline ends. This CDR3 region has 15 residues. Germline V gene data show CDR1 as SGHAT and CDR2 as FQNNGV. The CDR3 protein is CASSLVRGAYGEQYF. In nucleotides, the CDR3 is TGTGCCAGCAGCTTAGTACGGGGGGCGTATGGCGAGCAGTACTTC.

The V call is TRBV28, the J call TRBJ1-6; no clear D gene. The CDR3 length is 14 residues. Germline V CDR1 and CDR2: MDHEN, SYDVKM. With 4 bases removed from V and 7 bases from J, the gap between germline ends came to 11 bases. The DNA of the CDR3 is TGTGCCAGCAGTTCTACCTCTTGGAATTCACCCCTCCACTTT. It encodes CASSSTSWNSPLHF.

The V and J genes are TRBV6-2 or TRBV6-3 and TRBJ2-3, with D maybe TRBD2 (5 bases). This CDR3 has 16 amino acids. Germline lookup yields CDR1 MNHEY and CDR2 SVGEGT. Trimming took off 4 bases at V and 1 base at J, with 15 bases between the two ends. CDR3 DNA sequence: TGTGCCAGCAGTTCCTCTCATCGGGGAGGCACAGATACGCAGTATTTT. This sequence encodes CASSSSHRGGTDTQYF.

This chain connects TRBV7-9 to TRBJ2-5; unclear D gene. The CDR3 has 16 residues. Trimming removed 1 base from V and 1 base from J, with 13 bases in between. Germline CDR1 is SEHNR and CDR2 is FQNEAQ (reference sequence). CDR3 coding DNA: TGTGCCAGCAGCTTAGGTCCAGGCCCCGTCCAAGAGACCCAGTACTTC. Its protein is CASSLGPGPVQETQYF. Full variable domain (remainder filled in from reference TRBV7-9 and TRBJ2-5): DTGVSQNPRHKITKRGQNVTFRCDPISEHNRLYWYRQTLGQGPEFLTYFQNEAQLEKSRLLSDRFSAERPKGSFSTLEIQRTEQGDSAMYLCASSLGPGPVQETQYFGPGTRLLVL.

The V and J genes are TRBV7-2 and TRBJ1-5; 8 positions agree with TRBD1. Germline V gene data show CDR1 as SGHTA and CDR2 as FQGNSA. Trimming cost V 5 bases and J 7 bases; bases outside gene matches: 7. The CDR3 covers 14 residues. CDR3 region: CASSTAQGAQPQHF. CDR3 DNA sequence: TGTGCCAGCAGCACGGCGCAGGGGGCCCAGCCCCAGCATTTT.

The V and J genes are TRBV28 and TRBJ2-7; 11 nucleotides agree with TRBD1. CDR3 length: 17 residues. Germline V gene lookup returns CDR1 MDHEN and CDR2 SYDVKM. With 4 bases clipped from V and 1 base from J, the junction kept 9 bases outside the gene matches. CDR3 bases: TGTGCCAGCAGTTCTTATTCTGGGACAGGGGGGTCCTACGAGCAGTACTTC. It translates to CASSSYSGTGGSYEQYF.

This clone was counted only a few times. This chain connects TRBV3-1 (or the pseudogene TRBV3-2) to TRBJ1-1; 7 bases are a match to TRBD1. The CDR3 is 13 amino acids. With 4 bases clipped from V and 1 base from J, the junction kept 0 bases outside the gene matches. CDR1 is LGHDT, CDR2 YNNKEL, per germline (reference sequence). CDR3 nucleotide sequence: TGTGCCAGCAGCCGACAGGGGAACACTGAAGCTTTCTTT. This gives the protein CASSRQGNTEAFF.

This chain uses TRBV6-2 or TRBV6-3 with TRBJ2-3, with 7 positions matching TRBD1. The CDR3 covers 15 residues. Germline CDR1 is MNHEY and CDR2 is SVGEGT. The ends lost 2 bases at V and 5 bases at J; junction bases unmatched: 7. The CDR3 region is CASSYRTGAGDTQYF. The CDR3 nucleotides are TGTGCCAGCAGTTACCGCACAGGGGCTGGAGATACGCAGTATTTT.

The chain combines TRBV27 with TRBJ1-2; TRBD1 is a possible D gene (6 bases). Per germline, CDR1 MNHEY and CDR2 SMNVEV (reference sequence). V lost 6 bases, J lost 8 bases, and 16 bases lay in between. This CDR3 region has 13 residues. In nucleotides, the CDR3 is TGTGCCAGCAGCTCCACAGGGACGTGGGGCTACACCTTC. It codes for CASSSTGTWGYTF.

This chain joins TRBV7-9 and TRBJ2-1; 7 bases are shared with TRBD1. J was trimmed by 8 bases and V by 1 base; bases with no gene match: 11. The CDR3 loop spans 16 amino acids. Germline V CDR1 and CDR2: SEHNR, FQNEAQ (reference sequence). CDR3 coding DNA: TGTGCCAGCAGCTTAGGTAGGGGGCTAGGAGCGGATGAGCAGTTCTTC. It translates to CASSLGRGLGADEQFF. Combining the CDR3 with reference TRBV7-9 and TRBJ2-1 gives the whole variable domain DTGVSQNPRHKITKRGQNVTFRCDPISEHNRLYWYRQTLGQGPEFLTYFQNEAQLEKSRLLSDRFSAERPKGSFSTLEIQRTEQGDSAMYLCASSLGRGLGADEQFFGPGTRLTVL.

Comments on this clone: At the DNA level, this CDR3 is encoded by other sequences in the same sample as well. The V gene is TRBV5-1, the J gene TRBJ1-2, with TRBD1 as a possible D gene (5 bases). This CDR3 contains 13 residues. V was trimmed by 0 bases and J by 4 bases, leaving 7 bases between them. Germline CDR1 is SGHRS and CDR2 is YFSETQ. The CDR3, as DNA: TGCGCCAGCAGCTTGGACAGGTCCTATGGCTACACCTTC. This codes for CASSLDRSYGYTF.